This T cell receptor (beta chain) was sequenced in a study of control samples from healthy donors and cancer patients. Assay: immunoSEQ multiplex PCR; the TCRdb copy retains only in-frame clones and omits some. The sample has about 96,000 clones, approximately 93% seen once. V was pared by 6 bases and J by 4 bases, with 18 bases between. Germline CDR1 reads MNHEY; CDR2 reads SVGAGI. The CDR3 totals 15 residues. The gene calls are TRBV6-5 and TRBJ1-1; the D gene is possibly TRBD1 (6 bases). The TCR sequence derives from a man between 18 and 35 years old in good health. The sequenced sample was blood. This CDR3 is CASSLKQGSGTEAFF. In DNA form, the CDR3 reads TGTGCCAGCAGCCTAAAACAGGGCAGTGGCACTGAAGCTTTCTTT.